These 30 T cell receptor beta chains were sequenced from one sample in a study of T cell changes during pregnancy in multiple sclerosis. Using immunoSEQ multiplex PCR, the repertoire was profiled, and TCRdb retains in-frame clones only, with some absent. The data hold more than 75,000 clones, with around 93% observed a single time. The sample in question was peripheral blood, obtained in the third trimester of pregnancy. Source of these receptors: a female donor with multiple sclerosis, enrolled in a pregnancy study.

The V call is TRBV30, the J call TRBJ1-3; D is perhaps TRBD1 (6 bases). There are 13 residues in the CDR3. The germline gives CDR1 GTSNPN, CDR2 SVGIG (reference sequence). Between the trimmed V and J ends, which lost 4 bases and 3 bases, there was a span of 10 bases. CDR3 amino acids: CAWNQGFGNTIYF. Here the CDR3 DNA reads TGTGCCTGGAACCAGGGGTTTGGAAACACCATATATTTT.

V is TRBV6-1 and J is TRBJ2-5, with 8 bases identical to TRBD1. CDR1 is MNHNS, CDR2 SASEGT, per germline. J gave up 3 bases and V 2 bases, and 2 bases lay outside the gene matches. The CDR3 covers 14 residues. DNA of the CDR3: TGTGCCAGCAGTGAATGGACAGGGAAAGAGACCCAGTACTTC. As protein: CASSEWTGKETQYF.

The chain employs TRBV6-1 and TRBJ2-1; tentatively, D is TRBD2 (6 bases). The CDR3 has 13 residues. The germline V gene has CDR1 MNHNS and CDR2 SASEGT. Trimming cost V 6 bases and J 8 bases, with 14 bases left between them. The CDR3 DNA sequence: TGTGCCAGCAGAGGAATAAGGGAGGATGAGCAGTTCTTC. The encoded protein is CASRGIREDEQFF.

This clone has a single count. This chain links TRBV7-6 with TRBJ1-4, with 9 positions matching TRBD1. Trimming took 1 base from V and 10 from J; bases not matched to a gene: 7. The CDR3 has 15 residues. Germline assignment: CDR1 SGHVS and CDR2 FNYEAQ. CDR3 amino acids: CASSLGDRVIGKLFF. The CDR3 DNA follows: TGTGCCAGCAGCTTAGGGGACAGGGTTATTGGAAAACTGTTTTTT.

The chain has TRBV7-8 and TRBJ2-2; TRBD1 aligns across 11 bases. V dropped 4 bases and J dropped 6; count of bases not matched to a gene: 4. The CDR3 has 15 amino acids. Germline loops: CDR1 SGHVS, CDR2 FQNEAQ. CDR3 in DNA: TGTGCCAGCAGCTCGGTGGGACAGGGGGCCGGGGAGCTGTTTTTT. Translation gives CASSSVGQGAGELFF.

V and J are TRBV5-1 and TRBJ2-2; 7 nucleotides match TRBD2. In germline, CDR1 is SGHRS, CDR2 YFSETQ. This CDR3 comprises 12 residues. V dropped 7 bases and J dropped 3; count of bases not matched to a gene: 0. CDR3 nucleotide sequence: TGCGCCAGCGGGGGGGACACCGGGGAGCTGTTTTTT. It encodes CASGGDTGELFF.

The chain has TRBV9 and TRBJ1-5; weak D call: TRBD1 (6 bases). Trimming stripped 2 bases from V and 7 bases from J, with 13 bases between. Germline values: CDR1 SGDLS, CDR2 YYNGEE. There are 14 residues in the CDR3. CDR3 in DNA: TGTGCCAGCAGCGTCACGTCAGGGGCCCAGCCCCAGCATTTT. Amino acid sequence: CASSVTSGAQPQHF.

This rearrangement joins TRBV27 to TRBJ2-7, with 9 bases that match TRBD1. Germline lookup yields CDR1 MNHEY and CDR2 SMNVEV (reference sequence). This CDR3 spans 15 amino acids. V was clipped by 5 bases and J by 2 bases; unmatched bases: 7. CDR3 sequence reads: CASSTGTGTAYEQYF. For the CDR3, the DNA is TGTGCCAGCAGTACCGGGACAGGGACCGCCTACGAGCAGTACTTC.

CDR3 DNA sequence: TGTGCCAGTAGTTCGGGACAAACCATTCAGTACTTC. It translates to CASSSGQTIQYF. The rearrangement uses TRBV19 and TRBJ2-4, with D possibly matching TRBD1 (6 bases). Germline CDR1 is LNHDA and CDR2 is SQIVND (reference sequence). This CDR3 has 12 residues. Trimming left V 5 bases short and J 9 bases short, with 11 bases between.

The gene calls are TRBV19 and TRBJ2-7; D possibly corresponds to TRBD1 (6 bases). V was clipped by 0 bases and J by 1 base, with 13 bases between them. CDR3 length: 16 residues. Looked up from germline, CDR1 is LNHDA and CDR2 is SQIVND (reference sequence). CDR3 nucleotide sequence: TGTGCCAGTAGTATAGACGAGGACAGACCTTCCTACGAGCAGTACTTC. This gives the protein CASSIDEDRPSYEQYF. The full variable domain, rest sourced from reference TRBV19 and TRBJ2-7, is DGGITQSPKYLFRKEGQNVTLSCEQNLNHDAMYWYRQDPGQGLRLIYYSQIVNDFQKGDIAEGYSVSREKKESFPLTVTSAQKNPTAFYLCASSIDEDRPSYEQYFGPGTRLTVT.

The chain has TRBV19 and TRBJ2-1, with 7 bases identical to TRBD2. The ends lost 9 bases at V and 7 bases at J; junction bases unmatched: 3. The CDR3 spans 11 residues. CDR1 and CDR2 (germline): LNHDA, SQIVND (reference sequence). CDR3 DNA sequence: TGTGCCAGCGGGGGAGGGAATGAGCAGTTCTTC. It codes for CASGGGNEQFF.

CDR3 loop: CAVEGGYEQYF. CDR3 DNA sequence: TGTGCCGTCGAGGGAGGGTATGAGCAGTACTTC. The chain is built from TRBV27 and TRBJ2-7; 7 positions agree with TRBD2. Germline trimming cut 11 bases from V and 7 bases from J; bases unmatched to any gene: 8. Germline CDR1 MNHEY, CDR2 SMNVEV (reference sequence). The CDR3 loop spans 11 amino acids.

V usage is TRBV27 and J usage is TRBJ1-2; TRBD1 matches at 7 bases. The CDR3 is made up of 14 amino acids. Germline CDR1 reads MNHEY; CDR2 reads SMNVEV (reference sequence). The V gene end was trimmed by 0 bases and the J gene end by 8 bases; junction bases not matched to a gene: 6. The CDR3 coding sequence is TGTGCCAGCAGTTTATCCCCGGGACAGATCGGCTACACCTTC. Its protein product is CASSLSPGQIGYTF.

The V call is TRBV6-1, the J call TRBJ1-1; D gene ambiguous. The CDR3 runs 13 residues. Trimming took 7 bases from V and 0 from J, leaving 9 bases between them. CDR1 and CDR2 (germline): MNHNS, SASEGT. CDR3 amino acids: CASIPEMNTEAFF. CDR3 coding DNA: TGTGCCAGCATCCCAGAAATGAACACTGAAGCTTTCTTT.

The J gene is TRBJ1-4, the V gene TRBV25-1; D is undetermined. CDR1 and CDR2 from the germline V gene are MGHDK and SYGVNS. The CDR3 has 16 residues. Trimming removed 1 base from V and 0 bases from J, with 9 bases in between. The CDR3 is CASSEWEDATNEKLFF. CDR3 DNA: TGTGCCAGCAGTGAATGGGAGGATGCAACTAATGAAAAACTGTTTTTT. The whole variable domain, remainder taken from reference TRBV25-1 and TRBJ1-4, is EADIYQTPRYLVIGTGKKITLECSQTMGHDKMYWYQQDPGMELHLIHYSYGVNSTEKGDLSSESTVSRIRTEHFPLTLESARPSHTSQYLCASSEWEDATNEKLFFGSGTQLSVL.

The CDR3 DNA is TGCGCCAGCAGCCCAGGGACAGGGTATGAGCAGTTCTTC. It encodes CASSPGTGYEQFF. The rearrangement links TRBV5-1 to TRBJ2-1; 9 bases map to TRBD1. The CDR3 totals 13 residues. From germline, CDR1 is SGHRS and CDR2 YFSETQ. With 4 bases clipped from V and 8 bases from J, the junction kept 4 bases outside the gene matches. Supplemented by reference TRBV5-1 and TRBJ2-1, the full variable domain reads KAGVTQTPRYLIKTRGQQVTLSCSPISGHRSVSWYQQTPGQGLQFLFEYFSETQRNKGNFPGRFSGRQFSNSRSEMNVSTLELGDSALYLCASSPGTGYEQFFGPGTRLTVL.

The CDR3, as DNA: TGTGCCAGCAGCTTTTCGGATTCACCCCTCCACTTT. This encodes CASSFSDSPLHF. The chain recombines TRBV5-6 with TRBJ1-6; D not resolved. Germline assignment: CDR1 SGHDT and CDR2 YYEEEE. The CDR3 contains 12 residues. Trimming took 2 bases from V and 8 from J, leaving 5 bases between them.

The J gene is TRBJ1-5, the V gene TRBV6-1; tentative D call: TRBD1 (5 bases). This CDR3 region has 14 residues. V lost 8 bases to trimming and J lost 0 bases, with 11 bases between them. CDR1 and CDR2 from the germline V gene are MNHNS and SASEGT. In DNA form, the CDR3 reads TGTGCCAGCTTGACAGTCAATAGCAATCAGCCCCAGCATTTT. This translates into CASLTVNSNQPQHF.

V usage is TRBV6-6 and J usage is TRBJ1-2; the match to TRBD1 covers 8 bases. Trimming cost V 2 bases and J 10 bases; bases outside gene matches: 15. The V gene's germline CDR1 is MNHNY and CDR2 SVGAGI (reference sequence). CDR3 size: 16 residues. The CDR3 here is CASSYISSTGGIFYTF. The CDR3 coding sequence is TGTGCCAGCAGTTACATTAGCAGCACAGGGGGGATATTCTACACCTTC.

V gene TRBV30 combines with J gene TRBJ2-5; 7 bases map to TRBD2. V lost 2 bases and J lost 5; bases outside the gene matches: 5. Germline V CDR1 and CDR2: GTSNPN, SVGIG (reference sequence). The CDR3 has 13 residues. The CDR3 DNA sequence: TGTGCCTGGAGTTATGGGGGAGGGGAGACCCAGTACTTC. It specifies CAWSYGGGETQYF. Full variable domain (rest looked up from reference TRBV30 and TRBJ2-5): SQTIHQWPATLVQPVGSPLSLECTVEGTSNPNLYWYRQAAGRGLQLLFYSVGIGQISSEVPQNLSASRPQDRQFILSSKKLLLSDSGFYLCAWSYGGGETQYFGPGTRLLVL.

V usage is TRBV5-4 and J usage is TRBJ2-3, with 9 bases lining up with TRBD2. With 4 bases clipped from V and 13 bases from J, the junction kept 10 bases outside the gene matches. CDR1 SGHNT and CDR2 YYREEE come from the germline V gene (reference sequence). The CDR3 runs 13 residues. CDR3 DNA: TGTGCCAGCAGCAACGTAGCGGGGGCCTTCAAGTATTTT. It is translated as CASSNVAGAFKYF.

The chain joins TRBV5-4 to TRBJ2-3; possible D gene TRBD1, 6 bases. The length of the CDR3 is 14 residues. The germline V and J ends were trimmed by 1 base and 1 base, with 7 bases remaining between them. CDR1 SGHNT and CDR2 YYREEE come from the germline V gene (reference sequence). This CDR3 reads CASSLNRGTDTQYF. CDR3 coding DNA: TGTGCCAGCAGCTTGAACAGGGGCACAGATACGCAGTATTTT.

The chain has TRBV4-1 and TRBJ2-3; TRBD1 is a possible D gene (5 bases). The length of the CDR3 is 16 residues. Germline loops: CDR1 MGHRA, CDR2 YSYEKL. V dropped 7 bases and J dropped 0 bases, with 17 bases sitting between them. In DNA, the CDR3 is TGCGCCAGCAACCTAGGGTGGGGCTCTAGCACAGATACGCAGTATTTT. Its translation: CASNLGWGSSTDTQYF.

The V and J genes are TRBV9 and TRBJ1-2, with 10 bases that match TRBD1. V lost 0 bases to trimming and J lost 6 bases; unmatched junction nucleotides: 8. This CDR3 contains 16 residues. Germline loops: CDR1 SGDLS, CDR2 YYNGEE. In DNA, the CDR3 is TGTGCCAGCAGCGTAGCTGGTCCCGGGACAGGGGATGGCTACACCTTC. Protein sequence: CASSVAGPGTGDGYTF.

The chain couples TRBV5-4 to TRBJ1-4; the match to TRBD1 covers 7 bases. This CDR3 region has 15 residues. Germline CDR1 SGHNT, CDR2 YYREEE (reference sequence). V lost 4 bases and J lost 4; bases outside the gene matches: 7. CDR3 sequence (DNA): TGTGCCAGCAGCGATCAGGGGGGACATAATGAAAAACTGTTTTTT. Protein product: CASSDQGGHNEKLFF.

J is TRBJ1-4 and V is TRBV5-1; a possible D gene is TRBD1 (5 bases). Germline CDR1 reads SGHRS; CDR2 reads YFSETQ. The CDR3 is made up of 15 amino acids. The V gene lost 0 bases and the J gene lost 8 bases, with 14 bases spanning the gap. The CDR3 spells CASSLERQGGEKLFF. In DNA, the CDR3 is TGCGCCAGCAGCTTGGAGAGGCAGGGAGGCGAAAAACTGTTTTTT.

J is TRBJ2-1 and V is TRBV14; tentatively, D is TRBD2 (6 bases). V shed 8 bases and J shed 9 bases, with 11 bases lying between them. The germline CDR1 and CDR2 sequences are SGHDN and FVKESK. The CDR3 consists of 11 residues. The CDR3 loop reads CASGGSFEQFF. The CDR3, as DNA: TGTGCCAGCGGGGGGAGTTTTGAGCAGTTCTTC.

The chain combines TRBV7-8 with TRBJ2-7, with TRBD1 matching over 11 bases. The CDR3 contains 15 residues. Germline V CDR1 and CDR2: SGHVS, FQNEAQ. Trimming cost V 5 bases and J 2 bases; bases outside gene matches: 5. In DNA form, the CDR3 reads TGTGCCAGCAGCCACCAGGGACAGGGGGCCTACGAGCAGTACTTC. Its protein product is CASSHQGQGAYEQYF. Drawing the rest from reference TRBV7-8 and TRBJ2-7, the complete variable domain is GAGVSQSPRYKVAKRGQDVALRCDPISGHVSLFWYQQALGQGPEFLTYFQNEAQLDKSGLPSDRFFAERPEGSVSTLKIQRTQQEDSAVYLCASSHQGQGAYEQYFGPGTRLTVT.

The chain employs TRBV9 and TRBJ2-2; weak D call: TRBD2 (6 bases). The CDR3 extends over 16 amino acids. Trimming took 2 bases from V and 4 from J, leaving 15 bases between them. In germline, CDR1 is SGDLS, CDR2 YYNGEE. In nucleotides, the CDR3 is TGTGCCAGCAGCGTGGGGGGTCGGCGGAGCACCGGGGAGCTGTTTTTT. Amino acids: CASSVGGRRSTGELFF.

CDR3 nucleotides: TGTGCCAGCAGCGGGGGCAGCACAGATACGCAGTATTTT. As protein: CASSGGSTDTQYF. This sequence joins TRBV9 and TRBJ2-3, with a tentative D call TRBD1 (5 bases). The CDR3 is made up of 13 amino acids. Trimming pared 3 bases from V and 0 bases from J, leaving 5 bases between. Germline V gene data show CDR1 as SGDLS and CDR2 as YYNGEE.